A single sample gave rise to the 9 T cell receptor beta chains below, sequenced in a study of Graves' ophthalmopathy and Graves' hyperthyroidism. The study amplified TCR beta CDR3 regions using RNA transcripts. HTBI-primed first-round RT-PCR preceded second-round multiplex PCR. TCRdb processed the multiplex PCR reads anew with MiXCR; each CDR3 protein has one entry. The sample has some 350,000 distinct CDR3 sequences, roughly a sixth seen once. Specimen: peripheral blood. The receptors were sampled from an adult woman with stable Graves' hyperthyroidism.

This clonotype was recorded at least ten times. One end of the junction is discordant with germline, which a read error may explain. V and J are TRBV5-1 and TRBJ1-1; D remains unclear. The CDR3 totals 11 residues. CDR1 and CDR2 from the germline V gene are SGHRS and YFSETQ. CDR3 sequence: CASSLTLDWVF. CDR3 in DNA: TGCGCCAGCAGCTTGACCCTTGACTGGGTATTT.

This clonotype was counted ten times or more. The chain recombines TRBV19 with TRBJ1-6; TRBD1 matches at 7 bases. Germline V gene sequence: CDR1 LNHDA, CDR2 SQIVND (reference sequence). This CDR3 comprises 18 residues. After removal of 6 bases from V and 4 bases from J, the junction contained 15 bases not matched to a gene. The CDR3 DNA follows: TGTGCCAGTAGATCCACTGAGGGGGCCGGGGGTTATAATTCACCCCTCCACTTT. Protein sequence: CASRSTEGAGGYNSPLHF.

This clonotype was seen many times. The chain joins TRBV12-5 to TRBJ2-7; D call uncertain. The CDR3 contains 12 residues. V shed 0 bases and J shed 5 bases, with 5 bases lying between them. CDR1 is LGHNT and CDR2 is FRNRAP in the germline V gene. The CDR3 protein is CASGLVRDEQYF. The CDR3 DNA sequence: TGTGCTAGTGGTTTGGTAAGGGACGAGCAGTACTTC.

This clonotype was detected ten times or more. V is TRBV5-1 and J is TRBJ1-2; 7 nucleotides match TRBD1. J lost 4 bases, V lost 4 bases, and 19 bases had no gene match. Germline V gene data show CDR1 as SGHRS and CDR2 as YFSETQ. The CDR3 runs to 18 residues. As DNA, the CDR3 is TGCGCCAGCAGCCAAAATGCGGGACAGCAAGTTCGGGGCTATGGCTACACCTTC. Amino acid sequence: CASSQNAGQQVRGYGYTF.

Remarks on this clonotype: Sequence at one end of the junction differs from germline and may be a read error. The chain recombines TRBV28 with TRBJ2-7, with TRBD2 identical over 7 bases. Per the germline V gene, CDR1 is MDHEN and CDR2 is SYDVKM. The length of the CDR3 is 15 residues. The CDR3 loop reads CASRRGTIGSYDQYF. The CDR3, as DNA: TGTGCCAGCAGACGAGGGACTATCGGGTCCTACGATCAGTACTTC.

The sample holds many counts of this clonotype. The chain recombines TRBV27 with TRBJ2-7; TRBD2 agrees at 11 bases. Per the germline V gene, CDR1 is MNHEY and CDR2 is SMNVEV (reference sequence). With 7 bases clipped from V and 1 base from J, the junction kept 3 bases outside the gene matches. This CDR3 comprises 14 residues. As DNA, the CDR3 is TGTGCCAGCAAGAGACTAGCGGGATCCTACGAGCAGTACTTC. Translated: CASKRLAGSYEQYF.

This clonotype was counted only a few times. A much larger clone differs from this one at a single base, so this may be a read error. The rearrangement uses TRBV20-1 and TRBJ1-1, with D tentatively TRBD1 (6 bases). The CDR3 has 14 residues. Germline CDR1 reads DFQATT; CDR2 reads SNEGSKA (reference sequence). The CDR3 loop reads CSARTGTTNTEAIF. DNA for the CDR3: TGCAGTGCGAGGACCGGGACAACAAACACTGAAGCTATCTTT.

This clonotype has ten or more counts. The J gene is TRBJ2-7, the V gene TRBV20-1, with 10 bases identical to TRBD2. The CDR3 length is 15 residues. Germline CDR1 and CDR2: DFQATT and SNEGSKA (reference sequence). V lost 5 bases to trimming and J lost 7 bases; unmatched junction nucleotides: 14. CDR3 amino acids: CSARRGLAGAQEQYF. In nucleotides, the CDR3 is TGCAGTGCTCGGAGGGGGCTAGCGGGAGCCCAAGAGCAGTACTTC.

This clonotype was detected ten times or more. The CDR3 loop reads CSVATGGHEQYF. In DNA form, the CDR3 reads TGCAGCGTTGCGACAGGGGGCCACGAGCAGTACTTC. The V call is TRBV29-1, the J call TRBJ2-7, with 10 nucleotides matching TRBD1. In germline, CDR1 is SQVTM, CDR2 ANQGSEA. There are 12 residues in the CDR3. V lost 4 bases and J lost 5; bases outside the gene matches: 2.